This T cell receptor beta chain derives from a study of shared clonotypes between healthy human individuals. The data were produced by immunoSEQ multiplex PCR, yet TCRdb's version contains in-frame clones alone and is incomplete. This sample has roughly 480,000 clones, with 79% found just once. The V gene end was trimmed by 3 bases and the J gene end by 4 bases; junction bases not matched to a gene: 3. This CDR3 is 15 amino acids long. Germline V lookup: CDR1 SNHLY, CDR2 FYNNEI. The sample holds one count of this clone. Material for sequencing was PBMCs. The V and J genes are TRBV2 and TRBJ2-1; 10 bases map to TRBD2. The clonotype was recovered from a woman between 40 and 55 years old in good health. Some clones in this sample may be carry-over from other donors' samples. CDR3 in amino acids: CASSEGLAKYNEQFF. Here the CDR3 DNA reads TGTGCCAGCAGTGAGGGACTAGCGAAGTACAATGAGCAGTTCTTC.